These T cell receptor beta chains were read from a single sample in a study of blood T cell repertoires in COVID-19. The repertoire was sequenced with immunoSEQ multiplex PCR; TCRdb's copy has only in-frame clones and lacks some. The data contain around 120,000 clones, 88% of them singletons. The sample comprised peripheral blood. These receptors were collected from a human donor in a cohort sampled during active COVID-19. Both conserved end residues are part of each CDR3. A D gene is named only where the DNA matches it firmly. Not all rows give a size; the values are once, few, many and, for expanded clones, a class.

V gene	clone size	D gene	J gene	CDR3 DNA	CDR3 protein
TRBV6-2/TRBV6-3	.	TRBD2	TRBJ2-2	TGTGCCAGCAGTTACTCCCGGGGGGGCCGGGGGATCGGGGAGCTGTTTTTT	CASSYSRGGRGIGELFF
TRBV18	.	.	TRBJ2-5	TGTGCCAGCTCACCACCCCAGGAGACCCAGTACTTC	CASSPPQETQYF
TRBV14	.	.	TRBJ2-5	TGTGCCAGCAGCCAACCGACAGGTGGGGAGACCCAGTACTTC	CASSQPTGGETQYF
TRBV4-1	.	TRBD2	TRBJ2-1	TGCGCCAGCAGGGATCTAGCGGGAGGTTACAATGAGCAGTTCTTC	CASRDLAGGYNEQFF
TRBV19	.	.	TRBJ2-5	TGTGCCAGTAGTATTCGGGGGAGAGGGGAGACCCAGTACTTC	CASSIRGRGETQYF
TRBV28	.	.	TRBJ2-1	TGTGCCAGCAGTTTAGACAGTTACAATGAGCAGTTCTTC	CASSLDSYNEQFF
TRBV7-9	.	TRBD1	TRBJ1-1	TGTGCCAGCGAGGGACAGCTGAACACTGAAGCTTTCTTT	CASEGQLNTEAFF
TRBV7-9	.	.	TRBJ2-4	TGTGCCAGCAGCTTAGCTACGGGGAGTAGGAACATTCAGTACTTC	CASSLATGSRNIQYF
TRBV5-1	.	.	TRBJ1-3	TGCGAACCGGGAAGGTCTGGAAACACCATATATTTT	CEPGRSGNTIYF
TRBV28	few	.	TRBJ2-3	TGTGCCAGCAGACCTAGAAGCACAGATACGCAGTATTTT	CASRPRSTDTQYF
TRBV5-6	.	.	TRBJ2-2	TGTGCCAGCAGCTATCGGGGAGGAACCGGGGAGCTGTTTTTT	CASSYRGGTGELFF
TRBV6-5	.	.	TRBJ1-1	TGTGCCAGCAGTCGAACAGGTGAAGCTTTCTTT	CASSRTGEAFF
TRBV15	.	.	TRBJ2-3	TGTGCCACCAGCAGGGACCGGTTAGGGGAACTTACAGATACGCAGTATTTT	CATSRDRLGELTDTQYF
TRBV19	once	TRBD2	TRBJ2-1	TGTGCCAGTAGTCCTAGCGGGAGATCATACAATGAGCAGTTCTTC	CASSPSGRSYNEQFF
TRBV9	.	TRBD1	TRBJ1-5	TGTGCCAGCAGCGGGGGACAGGGAAGCAATCAGCCCCAGCATTTT	CASSGGQGSNQPQHF
TRBV28	medium-sized	TRBD2	TRBJ2-7	TGTGCCAGCAGCCGCCAGGGGAGCGGGGGACCCTCCTACGAGCAGTACTTC	CASSRQGSGGPSYEQYF
TRBV19	.	.	TRBJ1-1	TGTGCCAGTAGTCTCGGGGGGGACACTGAAGCTTTCTTT	CASSLGGDTEAFF
TRBV6-6	.	.	TRBJ2-7	TGTGCCAGCAGTTACTCGACACAGGGTATCTACGAGCAGTACTTC	CASSYSTQGIYEQYF
TRBV6-5	.	.	TRBJ1-6	TGTGCCAGCAGTTACTCTGGGACAAGGAACTCACCCCTCCACTTT	CASSYSGTRNSPLHF
TRBV6-2/TRBV6-3	.	.	TRBJ2-1	TGTGCCAGCAGTTACGCAAGCGTCTTTAGTGAGCAGTTCTTC	CASSYASVFSEQFF
TRBV5-1	.	TRBD1	TRBJ1-1	TGCGCCAGCAGCTTGGGGGACAGGGGTGAAGCTTTCTTT	CASSLGDRGEAFF
TRBV3-1/TRBV3-2	.	TRBD1	TRBJ1-2	TGTGCCAGCAGCCAAGAAGTCAGGGGGTATGGCTACACCTTC	CASSQEVRGYGYTF
TRBV20-1	.	.	TRBJ1-3	TGCAGTGCTCTACGAGGAAACACCATATATTTT	CSALRGNTIYF
TRBV14	.	TRBD1	TRBJ1-2	TGTGCCAGCAGCCAAGAACCCAGGGGGCGCGGCTATGGCTACACCTTC	CASSQEPRGRGYGYTF
TRBV6-6	once	.	TRBJ1-1	TGTGCCAGCAGTTACTCGCGGGGGATTAACACTGAAGCTTTCTTT	CASSYSRGINTEAFF
TRBV14	.	.	TRBJ1-2	TGTGCCAGCAGCCCTAGTCCTATCGGGTATGGCTACACCTTC	CASSPSPIGYGYTF
TRBV4-1	.	TRBD2	TRBJ2-3	TGCGCCAGCAGCCAGGTACTAGCGGGGGCCGCTAGCGCAGATACGCAGTATTTT	CASSQVLAGAASADTQYF
TRBV6-5	.	.	TRBJ1-6	TGTGCCAGCACCACAGCTAAAAGATATAATTCACCCCTCCACTTT	CASTTAKRYNSPLHF
TRBV7-8	.	.	TRBJ2-7	TGTGCCAGCAGCTTAGCGGGGAGCTCCTACGAGCAGTACTTC	CASSLAGSSYEQYF
TRBV29-1	once	TRBD1	TRBJ2-7	TGCAGCGTCTCGACAGGGCCCTACGAGCAGTACTTC	CSVSTGPYEQYF
TRBV3-1/TRBV3-2	.	TRBD2	TRBJ2-1	TGTGCCAGCAGTCCACGACTAGCGGTAAATGAGCAGTTCTTC	CASSPRLAVNEQFF
TRBV5-1	.	.	TRBJ1-2	TGCGCCAGCAGCTTGGGGTCAGACACTAACTATGGCTACACCTTC	CASSLGSDTNYGYTF
TRBV28	.	TRBD1	TRBJ1-5	TGTGCCAGCAGTTCCGGACAGGGGGCTCAGCCCCAGCATTTT	CASSSGQGAQPQHF
TRBV5-8	.	TRBD1	TRBJ1-6	TGTGCCAGCAGATCTCCGGGACAGGGGGCTCGAAGTGCCCTCCACTTT	CASRSPGQGARSALHF
TRBV7-7	.	.	TRBJ2-5	TGTGCTAGCAGCTTAGGGCGACAGCTCCAAGAGACCCAGTACTTC	CASSLGRQLQETQYF
TRBV3-1/TRBV3-2	.	TRBD2	TRBJ2-4	TGTGCCAGCAGCCAAGTTTTAGTGACTAGCGGGAGTCTTGCCAAAAACATTCAGTACTTC	CASSQVLVTSGSLAKNIQYF
TRBV10-1	.	.	TRBJ2-7	TGCGCCAGCAGTGGGAGACCTAAGGGGGAGCAGTACTTC	CASSGRPKGEQYF
TRBV4-2	.	TRBD2	TRBJ2-7	TGTGCCAGCAGCCAAATTAGCGGGATCTCCTACGAGCAGTACTTC	CASSQISGISYEQYF
TRBV28	.	TRBD1	TRBJ2-3	TGTGCCAGCGCTGGGGGGGGACAGGGTGACGATACGCAGTATTTT	CASAGGGQGDDTQYF
TRBV19	.	.	TRBJ1-5	TGTGCCAGTAGTCCCAGGGTCGGTCAGCCCCAGCATTTT	CASSPRVGQPQHF
TRBV3-1/TRBV3-2	.	.	TRBJ1-2	TGTGCCAGCAGCCTAAACGGGGCTAACTATGGCTACACCTTC	CASSLNGANYGYTF
TRBV4-1	.	.	TRBJ1-4	TGCGCCAGCAGCCATCCCGGGGCGGGGGGACCTCAAGGATCAACTAATGAAAAACTGTTTTTT	CASSHPGAGGPQGSTNEKLFF
TRBV25-1	.	.	TRBJ2-1	TGTGCCAGCAGTGAAATCGAGGACAATGAACAGTTCTTC	CASSEIEDNEQFF
TRBV21-1	.	.	TRBJ2-7	TGTGCCAGCAACGCGTGGACTAGCGGGTCCTACGAGCAGTACTTC	CASNAWTSGSYEQYF
TRBV5-4	.	TRBD1	TRBJ2-7	TGTGCCAGCGGGACAGGGGGAACCTACGAGCAGTACTTC	CASGTGGTYEQYF
TRBV5-1	.	TRBD1	TRBJ1-1	TGCGCCAGCAGCTTGACAGGGGCTGTGACTGAAGCTTTCTTT	CASSLTGAVTEAFF